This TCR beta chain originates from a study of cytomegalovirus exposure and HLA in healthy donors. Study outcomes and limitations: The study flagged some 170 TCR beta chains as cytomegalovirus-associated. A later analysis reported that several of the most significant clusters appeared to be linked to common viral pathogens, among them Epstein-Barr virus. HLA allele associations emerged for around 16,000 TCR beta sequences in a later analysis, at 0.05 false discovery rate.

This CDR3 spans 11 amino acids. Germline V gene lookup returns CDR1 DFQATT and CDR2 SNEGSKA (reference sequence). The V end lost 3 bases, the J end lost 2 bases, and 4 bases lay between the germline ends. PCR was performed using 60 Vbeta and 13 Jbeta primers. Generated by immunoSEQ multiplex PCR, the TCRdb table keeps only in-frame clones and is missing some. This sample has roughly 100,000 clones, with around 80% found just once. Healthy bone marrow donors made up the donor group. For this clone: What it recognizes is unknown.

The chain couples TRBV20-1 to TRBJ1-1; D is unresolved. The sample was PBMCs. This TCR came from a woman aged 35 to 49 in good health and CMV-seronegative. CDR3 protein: CSARANTEAFF. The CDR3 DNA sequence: TGCAGTGCTAGGGCCAACACTGAAGCTTTCTTT.